Sequencing of this TCR beta chain was carried out in a study of early T cells in non-severe SARS-CoV-2 infection. Study at large: Sequencing of bulk RNA from unsorted whole blood was done, without chain pairing. Study results and caveats: Lookups in VDJdb leaned toward anti-spike CD8 responses and missed private and CD4 specificities.

CDR3 length equals 14 residues. Per the germline V gene, CDR1 is LNHDA and CDR2 is SQIVND (reference sequence). J lost 4 bases, V lost 3 bases, and 1 base had no gene match. This clonotype has a count of ten or more. Its antigen is undetermined. Attached unique molecular identifiers marked individual cDNA molecules. TCRdb passed the 5' RACE reads through MiXCR, listing each CDR3 protein once. Of about 36,000 distinct CDR3 sequences listed, over 3.5% were seen once; the top ten hold 10%. This sequence originates from an adult who was a healthcare worker with PCR-confirmed SARS-CoV-2 infection or an uninfected control (not recorded which). The sample was whole blood. The V and J genes are TRBV19 and TRBJ1-5; 9 bases agree with TRBD1. For the CDR3, the DNA is TGTGCCAGTAGTATGGGGACAGGGAATCAGCCCCAGCATTTT. It codes for CASSMGTGNQPQHF.